These T cell receptor beta chains were read from a single sample in a study of cytomegalovirus exposure and HLA in healthy donors. Assay used: immunoSEQ multiplex PCR; TCRdb lists only in-frame clones, some missing. This table has tens of thousands of clones, about 80% appearing once. Input material: PBMCs. Every receptor here comes from a man aged 45-65 years in good health and CMV-seronegative. Each CDR3 is given with its conserved first and last residue. The D gene is left open where the match is weak. Rows may omit the clone size; those that give it use once, few, many or a size class.

clone size,V gene,J gene,D gene,CDR3 DNA,CDR3 protein
.,TRBV28,TRBJ1-1,TRBD1,TGTGCCAGCAGCCGGGGGGACAGGGACACTGAAGCTTTCTTT,CASSRGDRDTEAFF
once,TRBV19,TRBJ2-7,TRBD2,TGTGCCAGTAGTCTTCCCGGCGGGAGCTCCTACGAGCAGTACTTC,CASSLPGGSSYEQYF
.,TRBV14,TRBJ2-3,TRBD1,TGTGCCAGCAGCCAAGATGGGACAGGCTTAAGGAGGGATACGCAGTATTTT,CASSQDGTGLRRDTQYF
.,TRBV7-9,TRBJ1-2,TRBD1,TGTGCCAGCAGCAAACAGGGGGGCTCCTATCATGGCTACACCTTC,CASSKQGGSYHGYTF
.,TRBV7-2,TRBJ1-2,.,TGTGCCAGCAGCTTAGTAATCCAGGGATCCTATGGCTACACCTTC,CASSLVIQGSYGYTF
.,TRBV27,TRBJ1-1,.,TGTGCCAGCAGTTTAACAGCCTTGAACACTGAAGCTTTCTTT,CASSLTALNTEAFF
.,TRBV7-9,TRBJ1-2,TRBD1,TGTGCCAGCAGCCAGGGACAGGGGACGGACGGCTACACCTTC,CASSQGQGTDGYTF
once,TRBV27,TRBJ2-3,TRBD1,TGTGCCAGCAGTTTACAGGGGGCTGGGTCCGATACGCAGTATTTT,CASSLQGAGSDTQYF
.,TRBV2,TRBJ2-1,.,TGTGCCAGCACCCCCCTCGGGGGCAATGAGCAGTTCTTC,CASTPLGGNEQFF
.,TRBV6-1,TRBJ2-7,.,TGTGCCAGCGCAGGGGTGAAAAGGGCCGACGAGCAGTACTTC,CASAGVKRADEQYF
once,TRBV19,TRBJ1-2,.,TGTGCCAGTAGTACCCTCGGGCAGGGTGGTGGGATGAACTATGGCTACACCTTC,CASSTLGQGGGMNYGYTF
.,TRBV5-4,TRBJ1-2,.,TGTGCCAGCAGCACCGGGACAAGATATGGCTACACCTTC,CASSTGTRYGYTF
.,TRBV25-1,TRBJ1-3,TRBD1,TGTGCCAGCTCCTTTGGGACAGGGGTCGGAAACACCATATATTTT,CASSFGTGVGNTIYF
.,TRBV30,TRBJ2-7,.,TGTGCCTGGAAAGCGTCGGGGAGGAACGAGCAGTACTTC,CAWKASGRNEQYF
.,TRBV27,TRBJ2-3,.,TGTGCCAGCAGTTTATCCCTCACAGATACGCAGTATTTT,CASSLSLTDTQYF
.,TRBV5-6,TRBJ2-7,TRBD1,TGTGCCAGCAGCACAGGGACAGGGGGTGCCTCCTACGAGCAGTACTTC,CASSTGTGGASYEQYF
.,TRBV4-3,TRBJ2-5,.,TGCGCCAGCAGCCAAGTTGGTGGGGCTCAAGAGACCCAGTACTTC,CASSQVGGAQETQYF
.,TRBV25-1,TRBJ1-4,TRBD1,TGTGCCAGCAGTGGACAGGGGGCCCGCGGTGAAAAACTGTTTTTT,CASSGQGARGEKLFF
few,TRBV11-2,TRBJ2-2,TRBD1,TGTGCCAGCAGCTTAACGACAGGGTCGACCGGGGAGCTGTTTTTT,CASSLTTGSTGELFF
.,TRBV11-2,TRBJ2-1,TRBD2,TGTGCCAGCAGTCCCGGGACTAGCGGGAGGGCCAAAAGCAATGAGCAGTTCTTC,CASSPGTSGRAKSNEQFF
.,TRBV7-8,TRBJ1-4,TRBD1,TGTGCCAGCAGCTTAGTGGGGACAGGGGTTGAAAAACTGTTTTTT,CASSLVGTGVEKLFF
.,TRBV7-9,TRBJ1-5,TRBD1,TGTGCCAGCAGCCCCGGGACAGGGAGGGATCAGCCCCAGCATTTT,CASSPGTGRDQPQHF
.,TRBV2,TRBJ1-2,.,TGTGCCAGCAGTGAAGCGCTTCAGGGGATTAACTATGGCTACACCTTC,CASSEALQGINYGYTF
.,TRBV11-2,TRBJ1-4,.,TGTGCCAGCAGCTTAGGGGGCAGGCCGACGAAGTGGGAAAAACTGTTTTTT,CASSLGGRPTKWEKLFF
.,TRBV9,TRBJ2-3,TRBD2,TGTGCCAGCAGCGTGAGCGGGGGGGCCCCAGATACGCAGTATTTT,CASSVSGGAPDTQYF
.,TRBV7-2,TRBJ2-5,.,TGTGCCAGCAGCTTATTCCAGATTCAAGAGACCCAGTACTTC,CASSLFQIQETQYF
.,TRBV18,TRBJ2-5,.,TGTGCCAGCTCACAAACCACAGGGCACCAAGAGACCCAGTACTTC,CASSQTTGHQETQYF
.,TRBV27,TRBJ2-2,.,TGTGCCAGCAGTCTCTACACCGGGGAGCTGTTTTTT,CASSLYTGELFF
.,TRBV9,TRBJ2-5,TRBD2,TGTGCCAGCAGCGTAGGGGGTAGCGGGGGTGGCGAGACCCAGTACTTC,CASSVGGSGGGETQYF
.,TRBV6-1,TRBJ2-7,TRBD2,TGTGCCAGCAGTGAAGCAGGACTAGCGGGGGTGGACTACGAGCAGTACTTC,CASSEAGLAGVDYEQYF
.,TRBV30,TRBJ2-3,TRBD1,TGTGCCTGGAGTTGGGACAGATACACAGATACGCAGTATTTT,CAWSWDRYTDTQYF
.,TRBV7-9,TRBJ1-3,.,TGTGCCAGCAGCTCCCTTCAGGGGACTGGAAACACCATATATTTT,CASSSLQGTGNTIYF
few,TRBV28,TRBJ1-1,.,TGTGCCAGCAGCCTGGGGCAAAAAGCTTTCTTT,CASSLGQKAFF
.,TRBV9,TRBJ2-2,.,TGTGCCAGCAGCGTAGTTACCCCGGGACACACGAACACCGGGGAGCTGTTTTTT,CASSVVTPGHTNTGELFF
.,TRBV20-1,TRBJ2-7,TRBD1,TGCAGCGTTACAGGGGGCAACGAGCAGTACTTC,CSVTGGNEQYF
.,TRBV15,TRBJ2-7,.,TGTGCCACCAGCAGAACAGGGGGGGACTCCTACGAGCAGTACTTC,CATSRTGGDSYEQYF
.,TRBV30,TRBJ1-6,.,TGTGCCTGGAGTGTAGGAGCGGATAATTCACCCCTCCACTTT,CAWSVGADNSPLHF
.,TRBV9,TRBJ2-2,.,TGTGCCAGCAGCGTGCCCCGGGACAGGGACGGGAGGGACGGGGAGCTGTTTTTT,CASSVPRDRDGRDGELFF
few,TRBV6-1,TRBJ2-7,.,TGTGCCAGCTGGAGTCGCCCCGAGCAGTACTTC,CASWSRPEQYF
.,TRBV5-8,TRBJ2-3,.,TGTGCCAGCAGCTTCAAGCCAATGCTAATAACAGATACGCAGTATTTT,CASSFKPMLITDTQYF
.,TRBV6-5,TRBJ1-1,.,TGTGCCAGCAGTTACTCATTTGGACTGTTGAACACTGAAGCTTTCTTT,CASSYSFGLLNTEAFF
.,TRBV19,TRBJ1-1,.,TGTGCCAGTAGTCCTCGACAGCGAACTGAAGCTTTCTTT,CASSPRQRTEAFF
.,TRBV7-2,TRBJ2-1,TRBD2,TGTGCCAGCAGCCCCAGGTGGGCTAGCGGGCAGTTCTTC,CASSPRWASGQFF
.,TRBV13,TRBJ2-5,.,TGTGCCAGCAGCTTCTGGGAGGAGGGGTTGGGAGAGACCCAGTACTTC,CASSFWEEGLGETQYF